This T cell receptor beta chain emerged from a study of patients and donors after allogeneic stem cell transplantation. TCRdb reprocessed the RT-PCR reads with MiXCR, giving one entry per CDR3 protein. The data hold roughly 940,000 distinct CDR3 sequences, with 15% to 20% observed a single time. The V end lost 2 bases, the J end lost 4 bases, and 13 bases lay between the germline ends. Germline V lookup: CDR1 LGHNA, CDR2 YSLEER. The CDR3 covers 15 residues. The TCR originated in a human donor who was either an allogeneic HSCT recipient or a stem cell or donor lymphocyte infusion donor (not recorded which). It is not recorded whose cells these are; they may come from a transplant donor. The J gene is TRBJ2-3, the V gene TRBV4-3; no reliable D call. Sequencing was done on a sample of blood, either unsorted or a sorted T cell fraction (not recorded which). The CDR3 DNA reads as TGCGCCAGCAGCCAATCTGGAAGGAGAGCAGATACGCAGTATTTT. Its translation: CASSQSGRRADTQYF.